This T cell receptor (beta chain) was retrieved from a study of blood T cells in healthy people across ages. With a J-beta primer mix and a sample-barcoded 5' primer, a second PCR ran about 7 to 12 cycles. MiXCR, applied by TCRdb to the 5' RACE reads, yields one record per CDR3 protein. Of about 400,000 distinct CDR3 sequences listed, about 49% are singletons. This clonotype occurred a few times. The TCR sequence derives from a man in his 60s in good health. The sequencing sample was made of blood.

This chain's CDR3 is CSAYLAGGHQTQYF. CDR3 DNA sequence: TGCAGCGCCTACCTAGCGGGAGGTCACCAGACCCAGTACTTC. This sequence joins TRBV29-1 and TRBJ2-7, with 11 bases lining up with TRBD2. TRBJ2-5 matches the DNA end more closely, so the J call is doubtful. Germline CDR1 and CDR2: SQVTM and ANQGSEA. The CDR3 has 14 amino acids.